This TCR beta chain is from a study of cytomegalovirus exposure and HLA in healthy donors. About this clone: The antigen is unknown.

The PCR employed 60 Vbeta primers together with 13 Jbeta primers. Repertoires were generated with immunoSEQ multiplex PCR, while TCRdb's copy carries only in-frame clones and drops some. The repertoire holds 150,000 to 180,000 clones, with more than 75% as singletons. Study conclusions and caveats: Cytomegalovirus-associated status was assigned to 150 to 200 TCR beta chains. According to an earlier analysis, most TCR beta V segments yielded productive rearrangements about 87% or about 30% of the time. The authors later found HLA-associated TCR beta chains more clonally expanded than equally common others. Among the CMV-associated chains, a few were confirmed in vitro as specific for CMV antigens.

Sequences were obtained from PBMCs. The sequence came from a woman under 30 in good health and CMV-seronegative.

The CDR3 DNA follows: TGTGCTAGTGGTTTGCGCGGGACAGGGGGCGATAGCAATCAGCCCCAGCATTTT. This translates into CASGLRGTGGDSNQPQHF. The chain has TRBV12-5 and TRBJ1-5; 12 bases align to TRBD1. V lost 2 bases to trimming and J lost 0 bases; unmatched junction nucleotides: 5. This CDR3 comprises 18 residues. Germline assignment: CDR1 LGHNT and CDR2 FRNRAP.